This T cell receptor beta chain stems from a study of tumor and adjacent non-tumor tissue in lung cancer. The overall study: Stage I to III disease affected roughly 10 men and about five women aged roughly 31 to 85.

The length of the CDR3 is 14 residues. The junction had 10 bases not matched to a gene; V was cut back by 5 bases and J by 11 bases. Germline assignment: CDR1 MNHNY and CDR2 SVGAGI (reference sequence). The template was RNA from unsorted bulk tissue. This clonotype was observed many times. Its target is not known. Study-level results: Compared with tumor, normal lung showed significantly lower TCR diversity. In normal lung, the top 100 clones were significantly more dominant than in tumor.

Three rounds of nested PCR, following a modified ARM-PCR protocol, produced the TCRbeta library. One entry per CDR3 protein, called by TCRdb with MiXCR from the multiplex PCR reads. The table lists 120,000 to 150,000 distinct CDR3 sequences, 66% of them singletons, with about 20% in the top ten. The source material was lung tumor tissue. The sequence derives from a man in his fifties or sixties with small cell lung cancer. This chain joins TRBV6-6 and TRBJ1-4; 8 nucleotides line up with TRBD1. The CDR3 reads CASSPGQGWGKLFF. The CDR3 DNA sequence: TGTGCCAGCAGTCCTGGACAGGGATGGGGCAAACTGTTTTTT.